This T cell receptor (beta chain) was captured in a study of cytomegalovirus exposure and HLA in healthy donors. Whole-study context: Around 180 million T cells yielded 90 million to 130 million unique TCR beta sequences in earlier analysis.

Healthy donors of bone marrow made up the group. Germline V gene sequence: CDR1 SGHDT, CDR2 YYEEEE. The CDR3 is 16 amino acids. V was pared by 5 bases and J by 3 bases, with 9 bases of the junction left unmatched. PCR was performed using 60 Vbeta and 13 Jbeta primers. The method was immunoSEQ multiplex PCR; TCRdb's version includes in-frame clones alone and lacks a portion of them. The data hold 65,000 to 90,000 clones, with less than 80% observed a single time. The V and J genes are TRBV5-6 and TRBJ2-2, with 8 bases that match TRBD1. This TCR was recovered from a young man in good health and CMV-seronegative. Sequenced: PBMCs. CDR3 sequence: CASSTGGQGYTGELFF. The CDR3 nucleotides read TGTGCCAGCAGTACTGGCGGACAGGGTTACACCGGGGAGCTGTTTTTT.